This is a list of T cell receptor beta chains from one sample in a study of graft-versus-host responses after intestinal transplantation. Produced via immunoSEQ multiplex PCR; TCRdb's table is partial and in-frame only. This repertoire shows fewer than 20,000 clones, more than 85% found once; its top ten account for about 0.83%. This specimen was PBMCs, taken 23 days after intestinal transplant. Every receptor here comes from a human patient who received an intestinal transplant, so some T cells may come from the graft donor. Each CDR3 is given without its conserved first and last residue. Clone size is shown for a subset of rows, as once, few, many or a class of expanded clone.

V: TRBV27
size: .
CDR3: ASSSDENTGELF

V: TRBV28
size: .
CDR3: ASSLTSGSTDTQY

V: TRBV9
size: .
CDR3: ASSVGGQGYSGNTIY

V: TRBV2
size: few
CDR3: ASIVTYGYT

V: TRBV27
size: .
CDR3: ASSLGGLVGRETQY

V: TRBV10-2
size: .
CDR3: ASSPNTEAF

V: TRBV30
size: .
CDR3: AWSAVGRVGAPLH

V: TRBV27
size: .
CDR3: ASSFGTGLNLYGYT

V: TRBV28
size: .
CDR3: ASSLSGRVSEQY

V: TRBV6-5
size: .
CDR3: ASSYTSRDGYT

V: TRBV5-1
size: .
CDR3: ASSSKLQGSGANVLT

V: TRBV7-9
size: .
CDR3: ASSPRDRDSTDTQY

V: TRBV6-4
size: .
CDR3: ASSTNPYNEQF

V: TRBV6-5
size: .
CDR3: ASSGSSHEQF

V: TRBV6-5
size: .
CDR3: ASSYSSAHYGYT

V: TRBV29-1
size: .
CDR3: SVELAALTGELF

V: TRBV6-1
size: .
CDR3: ASSLAGVYDEQF

V: TRBV6-5
size: .
CDR3: ASSYGLMNTEAF

V: TRBV10-1
size: .
CDR3: ASSEQKSSTDTQY

V: TRBV27
size: .
CDR3: ASRPTPSNEQF

V: TRBV7-6
size: .
CDR3: ASSTGLAGRGLDTQY

V: TRBV5-8
size: .
CDR3: ASSLAGGSTDTQY

V: TRBV28
size: .
CDR3: ASSLTSAGSEQY

V: TRBV5-4
size: .
CDR3: ASSLEGGRNTEAF

V: TRBV25-1
size: .
CDR3: ASSETYEQY

V: TRBV9
size: .
CDR3: ASSAIPSGIYNEQF

V: TRBV5-5
size: .
CDR3: ASSTISDYGYT

V: TRBV29-1
size: .
CDR3: SVEGLLATDTQY

V: TRBV28
size: .
CDR3: ASSLGGGETQY

V: TRBV6-1
size: .
CDR3: ASSGSTGWNTEAF

V: TRBV27
size: .
CDR3: ASGFGTDYEQY

V: TRBV4-1
size: .
CDR3: ASSQDRGNYGYT